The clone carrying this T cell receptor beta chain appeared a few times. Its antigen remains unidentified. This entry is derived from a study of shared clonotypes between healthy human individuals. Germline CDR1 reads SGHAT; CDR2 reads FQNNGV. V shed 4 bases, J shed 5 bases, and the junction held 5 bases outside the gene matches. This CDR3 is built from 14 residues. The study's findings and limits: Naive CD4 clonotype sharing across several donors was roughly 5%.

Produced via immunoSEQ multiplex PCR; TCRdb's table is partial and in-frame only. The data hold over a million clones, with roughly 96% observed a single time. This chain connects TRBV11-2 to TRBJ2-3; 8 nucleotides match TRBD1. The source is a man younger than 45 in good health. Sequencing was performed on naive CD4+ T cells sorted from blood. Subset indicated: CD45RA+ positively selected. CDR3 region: CASSSTGVGDTQYF. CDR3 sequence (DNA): TGTGCCAGCAGCTCGACAGGGGTGGGAGATACGCAGTATTTT.